A single sample gave rise to the 30 T cell receptor beta chains below, sequenced in a study of Ad26.COV2.S vaccination and SARS-CoV-2 variants (dated by TCRdb to the early 2020s). The library was generated by the immunoSEQ multiplex PCR assay. TCRdb took this table from immuneACCESS and kept in-frame rearrangements with V and J called. Such tables lack part of the clones; where checked against another copy, unresolved V genes explain under half of the gap, and the rest is unexplained. The sample table records about 680,000 clones; roughly 90% of these occur just once. Approximately 1.5% of the sample goes to the ten largest clones. Taken with the paper, the label for treatment or condition translates to: some 20 received Ad26.COV2.S at low or high dose, single or two shots; five or six received placebo; per-sample allocation not given. Repertoires of vaccine and placebo recipients were sequenced from samples collected on day 63 after the first injection.

This material consisted of peripheral blood, taken in a trial of Ad26.COV2.S vaccine versus placebo. These receptors came from a person aged 18-65 years who received the Ad26.COV2.S COVID-19 vaccine or a placebo.

The chain couples TRBV2 to TRBJ1-4; D gene ambiguous. With 7 bases removed from V and 7 bases from J, the gap between germline ends came to 19 bases. CDR1 and CDR2 from the germline V gene are SNHLY and FYNNEI. The length of the CDR3 is 15 residues. This CDR3 reads CASTRRVQVGEKLFF. Written as DNA, the CDR3 is TGTGCCAGCACCCGGCGGGTGCAGGTCGGTGAAAAACTGTTTTTT.

V gene TRBV5-1 combines with J gene TRBJ2-1, with 7 bases fitting TRBD2. Per germline, CDR1 SGHRS and CDR2 YFSETQ. The CDR3 loop spans 15 amino acids. With 4 bases clipped from V and 0 bases from J, the junction kept 4 bases outside the gene matches. The CDR3 DNA follows: TGCGCCAGCAGCCCAGCTAGCGGCTCCTACAATGAGCAGTTCTTC. Amino acids: CASSPASGSYNEQFF.

J is TRBJ2-5 and V is TRBV5-1; 9 nucleotides line up with TRBD1. V lost 3 bases, J lost 4 bases, and 7 bases stayed unmatched. The CDR3 spans 15 residues. CDR1 and CDR2 from the germline V gene are SGHRS and YFSETQ. This CDR3 is CASSSGTGTLETQYF. CDR3 sequence (DNA): TGCGCCAGCAGCTCCGGGACAGGGACATTAGAGACCCAGTACTTC. Looking up the rest from reference TRBV5-1 and TRBJ2-5 gives the full variable domain: KAGVTQTPRYLIKTRGQQVTLSCSPISGHRSVSWYQQTPGQGLQFLFEYFSETQRNKGNFPGRFSGRQFSNSRSEMNVSTLELGDSALYLCASSSGTGTLETQYFGPGTRLLVL.

Only a few counts were recorded for this clone. The chain has TRBV9 and TRBJ2-2; TRBD1 is a possible D gene (6 bases). With 1 base removed from V and 5 bases from J, the gap between germline ends came to 12 bases. This CDR3 is built from 15 residues. Germline assignment: CDR1 SGDLS and CDR2 YYNGEE. The CDR3 here is CASSVSQGRTGELFF. The DNA of the CDR3 is TGTGCCAGCAGCGTATCGCAGGGGCGGACCGGGGAGCTGTTTTTT.

The rearrangement links TRBV5-4 to TRBJ2-5; TRBD2 is a possible D gene (6 bases). CDR3 size: 13 residues. The ends were cut back, 1 base at V and 5 bases at J, with 9 bases in the middle. Looked up from germline, CDR1 is SGHNT and CDR2 is YYREEE (reference sequence). The CDR3 here is CASSLMRGETQYF. The CDR3 DNA reads as TGTGCCAGCAGCTTGATGCGGGGCGAGACCCAGTACTTC.

The chain uses TRBV19 and TRBJ1-2; TRBD1 matches 7 bases. This CDR3 has 13 amino acids. V dropped 3 bases and J dropped 6; count of bases not matched to a gene: 4. The germline CDR1 and CDR2 sequences are LNHDA and SQIVND (reference sequence). The CDR3 protein is CASSIRQGNGYTF. CDR3 bases: TGTGCCAGTAGTATCCGACAGGGTAATGGCTACACCTTC.

V and J are TRBV5-1 and TRBJ2-3; the match to TRBD1 covers 9 bases. J gave up 5 bases and V 4 bases, and 5 bases lay outside the gene matches. From germline, CDR1 is SGHRS and CDR2 YFSETQ. There are 14 residues in the CDR3. DNA of the CDR3: TGCGCCAGCAGCAGGACAGGGGCAGTAGATACGCAGTATTTT. Translating gives CASSRTGAVDTQYF.

The chain recombines TRBV18 with TRBJ2-4; D is unclear. CDR1 and CDR2 (germline): KGHSH, LQKENI. This CDR3 has 13 residues. V lost 0 bases, J lost 8 bases, and 8 bases lay in between. This chain's CDR3 is CASSPPTRDIQYF. CDR3 nucleotides: TGTGCCAGCTCACCACCAACAAGGGACATTCAGTACTTC.

Regarding this clone: The same CDR3 also results from other DNA sequences found in this sample. This chain links TRBV5-1 with TRBJ1-1; 8 bases align to TRBD1. The CDR3 is made up of 14 amino acids. J gave up 1 base and V 4 bases, and 3 bases lay outside the gene matches. CDR1 is SGHRS and CDR2 is YFSETQ in the germline V gene. The CDR3 here is CASSPGQGNTEAFF. DNA for the CDR3: TGCGCCAGCAGCCCTGGACAGGGGAACACTGAAGCTTTCTTT. Combining the CDR3 with reference TRBV5-1 and TRBJ1-1 gives the whole variable domain KAGVTQTPRYLIKTRGQQVTLSCSPISGHRSVSWYQQTPGQGLQFLFEYFSETQRNKGNFPGRFSGRQFSNSRSEMNVSTLELGDSALYLCASSPGQGNTEAFFGQGTRLTVV.

The rearrangement joins TRBV6-5 to TRBJ1-3, with D perhaps TRBD1 (6 bases). CDR3 length: 13 residues. Between the trimmed V and J ends, which lost 4 bases and 3 bases, there was a span of 7 bases. Germline loops: CDR1 MNHEY, CDR2 SVGAGI. CDR3 sequence: CASSLTGGNTIYF. The CDR3 region has the DNA TGTGCCAGCAGTTTGACAGGTGGAAACACCATATATTTT.

The rearrangement links TRBV7-2 to TRBJ2-5; 9 positions agree with TRBD2. V was clipped by 5 bases and J by 9 bases; unmatched bases: 13. Germline V lookup: CDR1 SGHTA, CDR2 FQGNSA. The CDR3 totals 15 residues. CDR3 sequence reads: CASSPGLAGTRAQYF. The CDR3, as DNA: TGTGCCAGCAGCCCCGGGCTAGCGGGGACCAGGGCCCAGTACTTC.

V usage is TRBV15 and J usage is TRBJ1-2; D is ambiguous. V was pared by 0 bases and J by 4 bases, with 12 bases between. CDR3 length: 15 residues. Looked up from germline, CDR1 is LNHNV and CDR2 is YYDKDF (reference sequence). This CDR3 reads CATSRDSRTAYGYTF. DNA for the CDR3: TGTGCCACCAGCAGAGATTCCCGGACGGCCTATGGCTACACCTTC.

The V gene is TRBV19, the J gene TRBJ2-2; tentatively, D is TRBD1 or TRBD2 (6 bases each). The CDR3 is 16 residues long. Trimming removed 5 bases at V and 9 bases at J, with 22 bases between. CDR1 is LNHDA, CDR2 SQIVND, per germline (reference sequence). The CDR3 spells CASSPGDKRGRRELFF. The DNA for the CDR3 is TGTGCCAGTAGTCCGGGGGACAAAAGGGGCCGGCGGGAGCTGTTTTTT.

The chain combines TRBV24-1 with TRBJ2-5; D remains ambiguous. There are 14 residues in the CDR3. Trimming stripped 0 bases from V and 3 bases from J, with 7 bases between. Germline assignment: CDR1 KGHDR and CDR2 SFDVKD. The CDR3 DNA is TGTGCCACCAGTGATTTGGGTGGTGAAGAGACCCAGTACTTC. Amino acids: CATSDLGGEETQYF.

This clone was counted once. The rearrangement links TRBV19 to TRBJ2-3; D unresolved. Trimming took 5 bases from V and 6 from J, leaving 12 bases between them. Germline V lookup: CDR1 LNHDA, CDR2 SQIVND (reference sequence). CDR3 length: 13 amino acids. The CDR3 nucleotides are TGTGCCAGTAGTCCCGTCGATCTGGATACGCAGTATTTT. It specifies CASSPVDLDTQYF.

On this clone: The sample has other DNA sequences that encode this CDR3 too. V usage is TRBV3-1 (or the pseudogene TRBV3-2) and J usage is TRBJ1-3; no clear D gene. Trimming shortened V by 4 bases and J by 4 bases, and 5 bases separated the two germline ends. The CDR3 length is 12 residues. Germline values: CDR1 LGHDT, CDR2 YNNKEL (reference sequence). In DNA form, the CDR3 reads TGTGCCAGCAGCCTCCCGGGAAACACCATATATTTT. Its translation is CASSLPGNTIYF.

This clone was found once. J is TRBJ2-3 and V is TRBV27; no definite D call. V was clipped by 5 bases and J by 1 base, with 4 bases between them. Germline V gene sequence: CDR1 MNHEY, CDR2 SMNVEV (reference sequence). The CDR3 has 12 amino acids. In nucleotides, the CDR3 is TGTGCCAGCAGTGTAGGCACAGATACGCAGTATTTT. Its translation: CASSVGTDTQYF.

The chain joins TRBV7-9 to TRBJ2-2, with a tentative D call TRBD1 (5 bases). Per the germline V gene, CDR1 is SEHNR and CDR2 is FQNEAQ (reference sequence). With 6 bases removed from V and 3 bases from J, the gap between germline ends came to 14 bases. The CDR3 contains 15 residues. This CDR3 reads CASRFRRVDTGELFF. CDR3 nucleotide sequence: TGTGCCAGCAGATTCCGCAGGGTTGACACCGGGGAGCTGTTTTTT.

V gene TRBV11-2 combines with J gene TRBJ2-1, with a tentative D call TRBD2 (5 bases). This CDR3 contains 11 residues. The germline V gene encodes CDR1 SGHAT and CDR2 FQNNGV. Between the trimmed V and J ends, which lost 2 bases and 16 bases, there was a span of 12 bases. The CDR3 region is CASSLWEKSFF. CDR3 nucleotides: TGTGCCAGCAGCTTATGGGAGAAAAGCTTCTTC.

This chain connects TRBV7-2 to TRBJ1-5; D gene ambiguous. The CDR3 totals 16 residues. V lost 1 base and J lost 1, with 11 bases in between. Germline loops: CDR1 SGHTA, CDR2 FQGNSA. The CDR3 loop reads CASSLEVGRSNQPQHF. CDR3 nucleotides: TGTGCCAGCAGCTTAGAAGTCGGACGGAGCAATCAGCCCCAGCATTTT.

This sequence joins TRBV15 and TRBJ2-1; D not certain. Germline V gene lookup returns CDR1 LNHNV and CDR2 YYDKDF (reference sequence). Trimming left V 5 bases short and J 7 bases short, with 12 bases between. This CDR3 contains 13 residues. The CDR3 loop is CATSEKTQNEQFF. In DNA, the CDR3 is TGTGCCACCAGCGAAAAAACCCAAAATGAGCAGTTCTTC.

This clone was counted a single time. The gene calls are TRBV2 and TRBJ1-1; D remains ambiguous. V was clipped by 6 bases and J by 10 bases, with 15 bases between them. Germline V gene lookup returns CDR1 SNHLY and CDR2 FYNNEI. The CDR3 contains 12 residues. Here the CDR3 DNA reads TGTGCCAGCAGCGGTAGCGGTTTTGGAGCTTTCTTT. Translation gives CASSGSGFGAFF.

The rearrangement joins TRBV19 to TRBJ1-1; tentative D call: TRBD1 (5 bases). The germline gives CDR1 LNHDA, CDR2 SQIVND (reference sequence). The V and J ends lost 7 bases and 0 bases respectively, with 12 bases between them. There are 14 residues in the CDR3. The CDR3 protein is CASTSQALNTEAFF. CDR3 DNA sequence: TGTGCCAGTACGTCACAGGCCCTGAACACTGAAGCTTTCTTT.

The CDR3 is CATSRRTYWNEQFF. CDR3 sequence (DNA): TGTGCCACCAGCAGAAGGACTTATTGGAATGAGCAGTTCTTC. V and J are TRBV15 and TRBJ2-1; D perhaps matches TRBD2 (5 bases). The ends were cut back, 2 bases at V and 7 bases at J, with 12 bases in the middle. The CDR3 contains 14 residues. The V gene's germline CDR1 is LNHNV and CDR2 YYDKDF (reference sequence).

The rearrangement links TRBV5-4 to TRBJ2-6; 8 bases agree with TRBD2. In germline, CDR1 is SGHNT, CDR2 YYREEE (reference sequence). The CDR3 covers 17 residues. V dropped 1 base and J dropped 3; count of bases not matched to a gene: 6. The CDR3 loop is CASSLFSGISGANVLTF. The CDR3 nucleotides are TGTGCCAGCAGCTTGTTTAGCGGGATAAGTGGGGCCAACGTCCTGACTTTC.

This sequence joins TRBV27 and TRBJ2-1, with 9 bases aligning to TRBD2. Losses at the gene ends were 5 bases for V and 6 bases for J; bases not matched to a gene: 5. Germline V CDR1 and CDR2: MNHEY, SMNVEV (reference sequence). The length of the CDR3 is 14 residues. CDR3 nucleotides: TGTGCCAGCAGTCAACAGGGACTAGCCAATGAGCAGTTCTTC. As protein: CASSQQGLANEQFF.

This CDR3 reads CATYRGDSNQPQHF. CDR3 DNA sequence: TGTGCCACCTACCGGGGGGATAGCAATCAGCCCCAGCATTTT. The chain joins TRBV6-5 to TRBJ1-5, with a weak D call TRBD1 (5 bases). Trimming took 10 bases from V and 0 from J, leaving 13 bases between them. This CDR3 is built from 14 residues. The germline V gene has CDR1 MNHEY and CDR2 SVGAGI.

V is TRBV7-2 and J is TRBJ1-5, with D unclear. This CDR3 is 14 amino acids long. Germline V gives CDR1 SGHTA, CDR2 FQGNSA. V was pared by 5 bases and J by 6 bases, with 14 bases between. CDR3 amino acids: CASSPTGVSQPQHF. The DNA of the CDR3 is TGTGCCAGCAGCCCGACGGGAGTCAGTCAGCCCCAGCATTTT.

The rearrangement links TRBV10-2 to TRBJ2-1; 7 bases match TRBD1. Germline V gene data show CDR1 as WSHSY and CDR2 as SAAADI. The CDR3 covers 12 residues. The junction had 1 base not matched to a gene; V was cut back by 8 bases and J by 3 bases. The CDR3 nucleotides read TGCGCCAGCGGGGACAGCTACAATGAGCAGTTCTTC. Amino acids: CASGDSYNEQFF.

The V gene is TRBV7-6, the J gene TRBJ2-3; 11 bases are shared with TRBD2. The germline V gene encodes CDR1 SGHVS and CDR2 FNYEAQ. The CDR3 is 16 residues long. V lost 4 bases to trimming and J lost 2 bases; unmatched junction nucleotides: 5. The CDR3 DNA is TGTGCCAGCAGCTCTACTAGCGGGAGCCCCACAGATACGCAGTATTTT. Translation gives CASSSTSGSPTDTQYF.